This T cell receptor beta chain originates from a study of shared clonotypes between healthy human individuals. Naive-designated CD8 cells lacked CD45RO, were positively enriched for CCR7, and omitted terminally differentiated effector memory CD45RA+ cells. All donors were healthy HIV-negative adults lacking recent acute infections or vaccinations. Method: immunoSEQ multiplex PCR; TCRdb's copy keeps in-frame clones and lacks some. The sample lists about 2,200,000 clones; approximately 94% were seen once. In the case of this clone: Its antigen remains unknown.

The study's findings and limits: The researchers took only blood, and tissue repertoires probably look different. Incomplete sequencing of sorted subsets was indicated by rarefaction despite large depth. Generation of non-shared clonotypes was less probable than generation of clonotypes shared by all four donors.

The CDR3 length is 13 residues. J was trimmed by 5 bases and V by 3 bases; bases with no gene match: 6. Germline CDR1 reads SQVTM; CDR2 reads ANQGSEA. The receptor was isolated from a man between 18 and 29 years old in good health. Some clones in this sample may be carry-over from other donors' samples. The specimen was naive CD8+ T cells from PBMCs. The rearrangement links TRBV29-1 to TRBJ1-2, with 7 bases matching TRBD1. CDR3 nucleotides: TGCAGCGTTGATATGGGGACAGATTATGGCTACACCTTC. This translates into CSVDMGTDYGYTF. The full variable domain, completed using reference TRBV29-1 and TRBJ1-2, is SAVISQKPSRDICQRGTSLTIQCQVDSQVTMMFWYRQQPGQSLTLIATANQGSEATYESGFVIDKFPISRPNLTFSTLTVSNMSPEDSSIYLCSVDMGTDYGYTFGSGTRLTVV.